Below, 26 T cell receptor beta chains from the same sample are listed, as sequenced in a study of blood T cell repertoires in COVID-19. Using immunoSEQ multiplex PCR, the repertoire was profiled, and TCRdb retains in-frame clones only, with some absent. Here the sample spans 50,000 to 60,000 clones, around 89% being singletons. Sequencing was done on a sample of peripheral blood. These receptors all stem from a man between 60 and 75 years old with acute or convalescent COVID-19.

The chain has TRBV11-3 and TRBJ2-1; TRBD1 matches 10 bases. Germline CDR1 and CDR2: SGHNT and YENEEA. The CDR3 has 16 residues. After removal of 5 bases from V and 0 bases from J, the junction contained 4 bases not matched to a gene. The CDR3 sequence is CASSPRTGGSYNEQFF. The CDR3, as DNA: TGTGCCAGCAGCCCTCGGACAGGGGGCTCCTACAATGAGCAGTTCTTC. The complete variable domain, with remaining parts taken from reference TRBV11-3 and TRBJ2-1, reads EAGVVQSPRYKIIEKKQPVAFWCNPISGHNTLYWYLQNLGQGPELLIRYENEEAVDDSQLPKDRFSAERLKGVDSTLKIQPAELGDSAVYLCASSPRTGGSYNEQFFGPGTRLTVL.

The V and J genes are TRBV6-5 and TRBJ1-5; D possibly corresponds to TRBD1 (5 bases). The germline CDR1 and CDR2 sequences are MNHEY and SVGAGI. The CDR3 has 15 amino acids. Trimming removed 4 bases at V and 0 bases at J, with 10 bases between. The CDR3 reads CASSLGLYSNQPQHF. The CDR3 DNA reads TGTGCCAGCAGTTTGGGGCTTTATAGCAATCAGCCCCAGCATTTT.

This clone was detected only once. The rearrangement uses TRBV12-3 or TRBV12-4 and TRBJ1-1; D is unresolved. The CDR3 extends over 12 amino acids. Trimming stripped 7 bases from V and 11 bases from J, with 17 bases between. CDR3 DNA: TGTGCCAGCATATCCGGGTCCGAAAGGGCTTTCTTT. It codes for CASISGSERAFF.

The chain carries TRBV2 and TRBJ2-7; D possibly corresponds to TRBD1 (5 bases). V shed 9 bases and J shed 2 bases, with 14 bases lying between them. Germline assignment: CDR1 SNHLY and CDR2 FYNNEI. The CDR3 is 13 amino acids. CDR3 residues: CASITGRAYEQYF. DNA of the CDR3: TGTGCCAGTATAACGGGCAGGGCCTACGAGCAGTACTTC.

The CDR3 sequence is CAWGTGANSPLHF. For the CDR3, the DNA is TGTGCCTGGGGGACAGGGGCAAATTCACCCCTCCACTTT. J is TRBJ1-6 and V is TRBV30, with 10 bases matching TRBD1. Germline V lookup: CDR1 GTSNPN, CDR2 SVGIG (reference sequence). V lost 5 bases to trimming and J lost 7 bases; unmatched junction nucleotides: 2. The CDR3 has 13 residues.

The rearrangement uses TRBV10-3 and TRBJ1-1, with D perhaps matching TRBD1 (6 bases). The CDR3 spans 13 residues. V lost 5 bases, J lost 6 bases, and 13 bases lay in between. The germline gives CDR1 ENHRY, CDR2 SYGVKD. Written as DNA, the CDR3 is TGTGCCATCAGTTCCCTACAGGGATCTGAAGCTTTCTTT. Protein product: CAISSLQGSEAFF.

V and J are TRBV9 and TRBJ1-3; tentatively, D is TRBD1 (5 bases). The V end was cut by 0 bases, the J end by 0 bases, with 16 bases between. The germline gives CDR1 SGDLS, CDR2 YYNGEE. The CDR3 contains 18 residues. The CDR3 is CASSVEPGGGNSGNTIYF. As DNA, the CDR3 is TGTGCCAGCAGCGTAGAACCCGGGGGAGGAAACTCTGGAAACACCATATATTTT.

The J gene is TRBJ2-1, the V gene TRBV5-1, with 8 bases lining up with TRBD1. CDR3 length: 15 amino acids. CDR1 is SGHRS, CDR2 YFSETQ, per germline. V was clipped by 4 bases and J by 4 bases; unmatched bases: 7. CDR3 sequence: CASSPGQGRYNEQFF. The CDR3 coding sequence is TGCGCCAGCAGCCCAGGACAGGGCAGGTACAATGAGCAGTTCTTC.

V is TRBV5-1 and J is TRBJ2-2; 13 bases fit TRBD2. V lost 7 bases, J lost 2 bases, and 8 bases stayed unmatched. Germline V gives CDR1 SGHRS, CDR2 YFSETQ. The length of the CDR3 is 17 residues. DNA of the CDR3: TGCGCCAGCGCTCTGACTAGCGGGGGGACAAACACCGGGGAGCTGTTTTTT. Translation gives CASALTSGGTNTGELFF.

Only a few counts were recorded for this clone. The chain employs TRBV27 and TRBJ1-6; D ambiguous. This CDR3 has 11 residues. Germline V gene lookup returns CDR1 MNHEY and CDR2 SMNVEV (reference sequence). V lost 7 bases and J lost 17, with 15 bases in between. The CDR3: CASTDGLVVHF. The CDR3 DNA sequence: TGTGCCAGCACCGACGGACTGGTAGTCCACTTT.

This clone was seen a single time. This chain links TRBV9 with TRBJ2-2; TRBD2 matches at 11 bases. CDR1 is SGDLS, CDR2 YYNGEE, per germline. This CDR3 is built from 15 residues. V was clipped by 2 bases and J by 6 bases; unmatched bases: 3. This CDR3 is CASSVSGGASGELFF. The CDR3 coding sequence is TGTGCCAGCAGCGTTAGCGGGGGGGCCTCCGGGGAGCTGTTTTTT. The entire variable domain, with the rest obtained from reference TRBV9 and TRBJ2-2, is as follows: DSGVTQTPKHLITATGQRVTLRCSPRSGDLSVYWYQQSLDQGLQFLIQYYNGEERAKGNILERFSAQQFPDLHSELNLSSLELGDSALYFCASSVSGGASGELFFGEGSRLTVL.

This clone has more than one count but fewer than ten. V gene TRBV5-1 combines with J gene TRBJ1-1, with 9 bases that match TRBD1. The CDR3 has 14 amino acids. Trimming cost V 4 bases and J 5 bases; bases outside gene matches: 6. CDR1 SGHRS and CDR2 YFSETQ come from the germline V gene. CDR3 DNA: TGCGCCAGCAGCCCCTACAGGGGGCGAACTGAAGCTTTCTTT. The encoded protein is CASSPYRGRTEAFF.

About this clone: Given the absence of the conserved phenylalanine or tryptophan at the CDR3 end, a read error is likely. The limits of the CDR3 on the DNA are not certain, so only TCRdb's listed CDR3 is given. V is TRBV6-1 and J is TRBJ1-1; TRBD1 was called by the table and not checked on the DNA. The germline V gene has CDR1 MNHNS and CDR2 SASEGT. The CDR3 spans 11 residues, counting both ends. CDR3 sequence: CASSDRTEYAR.

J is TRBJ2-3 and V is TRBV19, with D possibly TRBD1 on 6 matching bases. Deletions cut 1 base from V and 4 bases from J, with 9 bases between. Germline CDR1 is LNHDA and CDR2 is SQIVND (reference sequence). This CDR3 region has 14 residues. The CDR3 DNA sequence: TGTGCCAGTAGTATAGGGGCAGGGGCAGATACGCAGTATTTT. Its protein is CASSIGAGADTQYF. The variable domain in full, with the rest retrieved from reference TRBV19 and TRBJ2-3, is DGGITQSPKYLFRKEGQNVTLSCEQNLNHDAMYWYRQDPGQGLRLIYYSQIVNDFQKGDIAEGYSVSREKKESFPLTVTSAQKNPTAFYLCASSIGAGADTQYFGPGTRLTVL.

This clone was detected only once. As DNA, the CDR3 is TGTGCCAGCAGCTTATTTTCCGCAGCGGGCCAAGGGTCACCCCTCCACTTT. Its translation is CASSLFSAAGQGSPLHF. The chain carries TRBV11-2 and TRBJ1-6; no clear D gene. The CDR3 is 17 amino acids. Germline V CDR1 and CDR2: SGHAT, FQNNGV. The V end lost 2 bases, the J end lost 10 bases, and 21 bases lay between the germline ends.

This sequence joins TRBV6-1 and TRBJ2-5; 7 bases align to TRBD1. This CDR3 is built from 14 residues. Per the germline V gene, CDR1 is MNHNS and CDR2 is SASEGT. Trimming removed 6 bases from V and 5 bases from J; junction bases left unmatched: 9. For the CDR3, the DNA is TGTGCCAGCAGGGAGACAGGGAATTTGGAGACCCAGTACTTC. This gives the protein CASRETGNLETQYF.

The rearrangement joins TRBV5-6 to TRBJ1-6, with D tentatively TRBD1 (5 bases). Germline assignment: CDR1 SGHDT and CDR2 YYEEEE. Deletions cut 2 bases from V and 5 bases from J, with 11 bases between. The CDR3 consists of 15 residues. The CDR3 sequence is CASSLWGVNNSPLHF. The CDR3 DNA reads TGTGCCAGCAGCTTATGGGGGGTGAATAATTCACCCCTCCACTTT.

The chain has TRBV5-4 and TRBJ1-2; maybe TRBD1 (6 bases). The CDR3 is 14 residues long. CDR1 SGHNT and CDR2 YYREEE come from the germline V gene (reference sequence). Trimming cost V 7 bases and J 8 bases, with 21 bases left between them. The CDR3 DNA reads TGTGCCAGCGAGGGGGAAACAGGGCCTCGGGGCTACACCTTC. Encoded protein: CASEGETGPRGYTF.

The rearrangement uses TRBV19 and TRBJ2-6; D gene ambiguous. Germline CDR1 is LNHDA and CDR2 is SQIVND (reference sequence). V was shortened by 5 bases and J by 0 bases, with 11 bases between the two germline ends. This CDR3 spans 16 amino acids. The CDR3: CASSLSRLSGANVLTF. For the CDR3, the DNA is TGTGCCAGTAGTTTGTCGAGGCTCTCTGGGGCCAACGTCCTGACTTTC. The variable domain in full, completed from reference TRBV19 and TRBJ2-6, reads DGGITQSPKYLFRKEGQNVTLSCEQNLNHDAMYWYRQDPGQGLRLIYYSQIVNDFQKGDIAEGYSVSREKKESFPLTVTSAQKNPTAFYLCASSLSRLSGANVLTFGAGSRLTVL.

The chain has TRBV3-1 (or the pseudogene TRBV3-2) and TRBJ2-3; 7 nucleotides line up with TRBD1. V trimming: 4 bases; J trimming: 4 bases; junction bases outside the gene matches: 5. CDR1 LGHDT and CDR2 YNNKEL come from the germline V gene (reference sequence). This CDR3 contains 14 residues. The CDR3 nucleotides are TGTGCCAGCAGCCTAGGACAGGTGCCAGATACGCAGTATTTT. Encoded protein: CASSLGQVPDTQYF.

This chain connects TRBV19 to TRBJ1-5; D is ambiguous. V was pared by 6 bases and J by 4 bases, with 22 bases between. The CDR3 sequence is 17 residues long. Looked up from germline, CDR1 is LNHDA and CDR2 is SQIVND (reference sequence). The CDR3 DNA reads TGTGCCAGTAGCCGCACCCTGGCGGCCGCTGGTAATCAGCCCCAGCATTTT. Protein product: CASSRTLAAAGNQPQHF.

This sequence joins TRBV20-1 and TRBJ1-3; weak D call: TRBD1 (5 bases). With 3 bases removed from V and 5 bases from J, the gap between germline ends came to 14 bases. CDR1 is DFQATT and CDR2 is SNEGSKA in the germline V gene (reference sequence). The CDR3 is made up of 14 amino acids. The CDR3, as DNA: TGCAGTGCTAGTGGTCAGGGAAGCCGAAACACCATATATTTT. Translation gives CSASGQGSRNTIYF.

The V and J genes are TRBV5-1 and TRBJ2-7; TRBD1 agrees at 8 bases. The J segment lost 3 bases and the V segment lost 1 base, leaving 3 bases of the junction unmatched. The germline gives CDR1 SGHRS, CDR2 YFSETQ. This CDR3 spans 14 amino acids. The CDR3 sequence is CASSLNTGGYEQYF. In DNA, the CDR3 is TGCGCCAGCAGCTTGAATACAGGGGGCTACGAGCAGTACTTC.

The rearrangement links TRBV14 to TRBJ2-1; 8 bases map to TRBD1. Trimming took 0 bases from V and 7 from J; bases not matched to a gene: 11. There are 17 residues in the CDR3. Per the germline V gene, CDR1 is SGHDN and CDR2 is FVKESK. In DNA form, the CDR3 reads TGTGCCAGCAGCCAAGATAGGGGACAGGTCCCGGGGAATGAGCAGTTCTTC. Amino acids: CASSQDRGQVPGNEQFF.

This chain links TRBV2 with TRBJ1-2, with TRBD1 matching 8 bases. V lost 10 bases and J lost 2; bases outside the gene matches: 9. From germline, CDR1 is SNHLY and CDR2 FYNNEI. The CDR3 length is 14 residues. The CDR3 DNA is TGTGCCATTACCGGGACAGGCCTGAACTATGGCTACACCTTC. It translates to CAITGTGLNYGYTF.

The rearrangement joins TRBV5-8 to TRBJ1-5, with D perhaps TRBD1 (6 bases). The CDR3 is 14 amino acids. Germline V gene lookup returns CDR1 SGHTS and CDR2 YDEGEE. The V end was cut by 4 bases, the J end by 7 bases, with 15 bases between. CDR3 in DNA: TGTGCCAGCAGCGGGGCACAGGGAATACAGCCCCAGCATTTT. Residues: CASSGAQGIQPQHF.